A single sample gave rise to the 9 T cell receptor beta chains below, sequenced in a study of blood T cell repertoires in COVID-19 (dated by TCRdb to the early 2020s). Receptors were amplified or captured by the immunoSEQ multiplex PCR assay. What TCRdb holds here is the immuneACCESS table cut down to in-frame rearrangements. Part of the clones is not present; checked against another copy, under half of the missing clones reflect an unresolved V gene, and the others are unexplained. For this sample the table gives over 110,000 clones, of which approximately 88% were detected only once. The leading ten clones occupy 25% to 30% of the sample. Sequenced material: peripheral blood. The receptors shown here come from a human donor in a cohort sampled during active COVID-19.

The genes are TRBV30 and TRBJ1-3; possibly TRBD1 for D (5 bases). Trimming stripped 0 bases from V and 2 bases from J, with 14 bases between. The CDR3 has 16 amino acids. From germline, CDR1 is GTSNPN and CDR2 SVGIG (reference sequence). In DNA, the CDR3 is TGTGCCTGGAGTGTGGGTCAGGGCAGGGCTGGAAACACCATATATTTT. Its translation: CAWSVGQGRAGNTIYF.

Here the CDR3 DNA reads TGTGCCAGCAGCTTCTTACAGGAAGCTAACTATGGCTACACCTTC. Its translation: CASSFLQEANYGYTF. The chain combines TRBV5-6 with TRBJ1-2; D perhaps matches TRBD1 (5 bases). V was cut by 2 bases and J by 0 bases, with 11 bases left in between. In germline, CDR1 is SGHDT, CDR2 YYEEEE. The CDR3 covers 15 residues.

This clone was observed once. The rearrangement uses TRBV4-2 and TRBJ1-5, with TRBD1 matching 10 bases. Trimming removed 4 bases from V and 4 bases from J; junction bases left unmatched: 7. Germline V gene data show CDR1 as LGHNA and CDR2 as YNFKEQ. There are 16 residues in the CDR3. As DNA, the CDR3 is TGTGCCAGCAGCCGGAACGACAGGGGGCCTAATCAGCCCCAGCATTTT. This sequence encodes CASSRNDRGPNQPQHF.

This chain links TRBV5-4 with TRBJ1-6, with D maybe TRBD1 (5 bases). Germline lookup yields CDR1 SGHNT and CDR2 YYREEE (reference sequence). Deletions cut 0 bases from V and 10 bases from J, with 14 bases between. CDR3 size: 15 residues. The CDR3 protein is CASSLDGGVVSPLHF. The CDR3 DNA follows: TGTGCCAGCAGCTTGGACGGGGGGGTGGTCTCACCCCTCCACTTT.

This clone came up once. This CDR3 reads CATSRDAGGETQYF. CDR3 coding DNA: TGTGCCACCAGCAGAGATGCAGGAGGAGAGACCCAGTACTTC. This chain links TRBV15 with TRBJ2-5, with a tentative D call TRBD2 (5 bases). The CDR3 loop spans 14 amino acids. The germline gives CDR1 LNHNV, CDR2 YYDKDF (reference sequence). Trimming took 0 bases from V and 4 from J, leaving 9 bases between them.

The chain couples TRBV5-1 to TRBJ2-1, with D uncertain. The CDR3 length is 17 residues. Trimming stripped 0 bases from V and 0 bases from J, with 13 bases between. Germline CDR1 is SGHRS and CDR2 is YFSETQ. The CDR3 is CASSLEVSTSSYNEQFF. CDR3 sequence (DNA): TGCGCCAGCAGCTTGGAAGTATCTACGAGCTCCTACAATGAGCAGTTCTTC.

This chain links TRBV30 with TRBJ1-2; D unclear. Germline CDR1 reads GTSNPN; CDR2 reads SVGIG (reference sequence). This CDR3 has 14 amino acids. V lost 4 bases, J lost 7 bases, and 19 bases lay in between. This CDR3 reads CAWTWTGIAAGYTF. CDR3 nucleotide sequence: TGTGCCTGGACATGGACGGGAATAGCTGCTGGCTACACCTTC.

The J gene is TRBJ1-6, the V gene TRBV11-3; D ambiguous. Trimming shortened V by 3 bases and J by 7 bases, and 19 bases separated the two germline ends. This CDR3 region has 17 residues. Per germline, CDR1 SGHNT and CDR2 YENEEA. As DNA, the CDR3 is TGTGCCAGCAGCTTTTACTCGTTGGGCAGGAAAAATTCACCCCTCCACTTT. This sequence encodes CASSFYSLGRKNSPLHF.

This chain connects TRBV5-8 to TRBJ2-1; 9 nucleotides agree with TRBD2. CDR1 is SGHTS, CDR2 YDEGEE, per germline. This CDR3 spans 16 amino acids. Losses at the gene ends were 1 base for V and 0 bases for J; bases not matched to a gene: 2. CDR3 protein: CASSLRGGASYNEQFF. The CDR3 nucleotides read TGTGCCAGCAGCTTGCGCGGGGGGGCCTCCTACAATGAGCAGTTCTTC.